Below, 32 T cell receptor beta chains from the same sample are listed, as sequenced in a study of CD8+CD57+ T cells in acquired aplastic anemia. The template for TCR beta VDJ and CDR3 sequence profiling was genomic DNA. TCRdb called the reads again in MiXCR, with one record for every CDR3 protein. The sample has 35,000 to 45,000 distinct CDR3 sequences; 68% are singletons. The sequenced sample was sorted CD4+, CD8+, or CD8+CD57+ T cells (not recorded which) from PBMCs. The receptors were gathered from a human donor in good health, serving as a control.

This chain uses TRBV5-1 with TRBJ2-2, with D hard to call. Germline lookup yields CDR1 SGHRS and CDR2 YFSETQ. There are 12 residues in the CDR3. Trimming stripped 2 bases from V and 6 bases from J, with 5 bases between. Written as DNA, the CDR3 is TGCGCCAGCAGCTTTCGGCCCGGGGAGCTGTTTTTT. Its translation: CASSFRPGELFF.

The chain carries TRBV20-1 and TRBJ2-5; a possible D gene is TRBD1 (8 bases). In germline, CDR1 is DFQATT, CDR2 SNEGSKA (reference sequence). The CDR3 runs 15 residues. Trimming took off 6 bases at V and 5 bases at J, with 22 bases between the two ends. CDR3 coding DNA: TGCAGTGCCCCGCAGGGGGCGGGGGTTTTCGAGACCCAGTACTTC. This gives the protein CSAPQGAGVFETQYF.

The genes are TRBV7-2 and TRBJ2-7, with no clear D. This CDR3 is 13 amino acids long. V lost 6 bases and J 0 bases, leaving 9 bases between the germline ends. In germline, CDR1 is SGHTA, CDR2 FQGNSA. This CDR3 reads CASSPRSSYEQYF. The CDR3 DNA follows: TGTGCCAGCAGTCCCAGGAGCTCCTACGAGCAGTACTTC.

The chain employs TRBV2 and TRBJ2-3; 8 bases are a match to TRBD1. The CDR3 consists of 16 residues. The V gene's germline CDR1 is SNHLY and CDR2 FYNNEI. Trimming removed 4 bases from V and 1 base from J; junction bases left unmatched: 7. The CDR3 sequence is CASSVWDRTGTDTQYF. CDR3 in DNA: TGTGCCAGCAGTGTATGGGACAGGACAGGCACAGATACGCAGTATTTT. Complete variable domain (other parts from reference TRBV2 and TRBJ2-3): EPEVTQTPSHQVTQMGQEVILRCVPISNHLYFYWYRQILGQKVEFLVSFYNNEISEKSEIFDDQFSVERPDGSNFTLKIRSTKLEDSAMYFCASSVWDRTGTDTQYFGPGTRLTVL.

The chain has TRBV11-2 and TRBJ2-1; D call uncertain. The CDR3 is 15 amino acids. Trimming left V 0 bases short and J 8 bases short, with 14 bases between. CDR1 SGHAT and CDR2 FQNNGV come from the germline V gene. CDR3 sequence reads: CASSLEPTPYYEQFF. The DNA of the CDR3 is TGTGCCAGCAGCTTAGAACCAACACCGTACTATGAGCAGTTCTTC.

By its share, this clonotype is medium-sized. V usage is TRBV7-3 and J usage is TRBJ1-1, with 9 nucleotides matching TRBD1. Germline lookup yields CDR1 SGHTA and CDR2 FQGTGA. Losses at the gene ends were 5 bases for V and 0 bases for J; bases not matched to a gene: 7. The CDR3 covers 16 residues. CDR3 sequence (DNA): TGTGCCAGCAGCCCGAAGGGACAGGGTTTGAACACTGAAGCTTTCTTT. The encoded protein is CASSPKGQGLNTEAFF. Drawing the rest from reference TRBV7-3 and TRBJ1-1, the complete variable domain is GAGVSQTPSNKVTEKGKYVELRCDPISGHTALYWYRQSLGQGPEFLIYFQGTGAADDSGLPNDRFFAVRPEGSVSTLKIQRTERGDSAVYLCASSPKGQGLNTEAFFGQGTRLTVV.

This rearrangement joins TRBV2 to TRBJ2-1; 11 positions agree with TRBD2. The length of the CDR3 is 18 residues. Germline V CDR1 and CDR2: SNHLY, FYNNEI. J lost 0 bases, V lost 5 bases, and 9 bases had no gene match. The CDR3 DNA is TGTGCCAGCAGTCATAGACTAGCGGGGACGAGCTCCTACAATGAGCAGTTCTTC. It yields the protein CASSHRLAGTSSYNEQFF.

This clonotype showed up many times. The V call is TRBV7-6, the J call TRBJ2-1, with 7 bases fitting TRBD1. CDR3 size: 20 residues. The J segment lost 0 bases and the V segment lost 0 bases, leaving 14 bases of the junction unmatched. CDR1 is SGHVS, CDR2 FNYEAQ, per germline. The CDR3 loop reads CASSLAERGQSESSYNEQFF. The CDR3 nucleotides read TGTGCCAGCAGCTTAGCGGAGAGGGGACAGAGTGAAAGCTCCTACAATGAGCAGTTCTTC.

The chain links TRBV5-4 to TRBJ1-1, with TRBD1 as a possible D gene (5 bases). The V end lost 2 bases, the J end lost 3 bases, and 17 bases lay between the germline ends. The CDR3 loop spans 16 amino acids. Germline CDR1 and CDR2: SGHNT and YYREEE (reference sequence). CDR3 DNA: TGTGCCAGCAGCTTAGTTTCGGGCGGGGGAGACACTGAAGCTTTCTTT. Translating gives CASSLVSGGGDTEAFF.

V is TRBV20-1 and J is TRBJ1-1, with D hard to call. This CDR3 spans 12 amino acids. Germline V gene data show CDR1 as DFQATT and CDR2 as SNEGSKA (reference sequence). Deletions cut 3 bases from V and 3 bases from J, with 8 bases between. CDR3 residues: CSARKGYTEAFF. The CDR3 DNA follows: TGCAGTGCTAGGAAGGGTTACACTGAAGCTTTCTTT.

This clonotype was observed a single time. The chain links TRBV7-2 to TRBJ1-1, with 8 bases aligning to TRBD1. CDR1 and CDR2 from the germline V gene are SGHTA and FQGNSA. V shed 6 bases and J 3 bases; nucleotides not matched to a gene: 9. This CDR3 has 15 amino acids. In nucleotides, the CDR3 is TGTGCCAGCAGTGGTAGGGCAGGGGGCGACACTGAAGCTTTCTTT. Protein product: CASSGRAGGDTEAFF.

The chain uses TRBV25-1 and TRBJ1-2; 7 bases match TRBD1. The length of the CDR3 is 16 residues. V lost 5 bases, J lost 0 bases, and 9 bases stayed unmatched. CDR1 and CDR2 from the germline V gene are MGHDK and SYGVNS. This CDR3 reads CASSKGRDSTNYGYTF. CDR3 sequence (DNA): TGTGCCAGCAGTAAGGGAAGGGACAGCACTAACTATGGCTACACCTTC.

The CDR3 reads CASSPGTSGGSTDTQYF. In nucleotides, the CDR3 is TGTGCCAGCAGCCCCGGGACTAGCGGGGGCAGCACAGATACGCAGTATTTT. The rearrangement uses TRBV7-3 and TRBJ2-3, with TRBD2 matching 14 bases. The V and J ends lost 5 bases and 0 bases, in that order; junction bases with no gene match: 4. There are 17 residues in the CDR3. Germline-derived CDR1 and CDR2 are SGHTA and FQGTGA.

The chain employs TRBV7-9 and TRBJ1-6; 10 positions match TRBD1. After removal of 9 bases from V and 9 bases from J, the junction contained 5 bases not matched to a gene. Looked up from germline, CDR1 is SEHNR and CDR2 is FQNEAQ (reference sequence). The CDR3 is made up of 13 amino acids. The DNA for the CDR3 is TGTGCCAGTAGACAGGGGGCATCTTCACCCCTCCACTTT. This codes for CASRQGASSPLHF.

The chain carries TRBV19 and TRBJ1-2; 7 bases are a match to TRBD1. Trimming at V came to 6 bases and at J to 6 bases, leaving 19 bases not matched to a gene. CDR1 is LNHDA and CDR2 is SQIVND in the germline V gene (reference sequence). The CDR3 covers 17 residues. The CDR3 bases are TGTGCCAGTAGCTATTTCCTATTAACAGGGGAGGTGGATGGCTACACCTTC. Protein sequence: CASSYFLLTGEVDGYTF.

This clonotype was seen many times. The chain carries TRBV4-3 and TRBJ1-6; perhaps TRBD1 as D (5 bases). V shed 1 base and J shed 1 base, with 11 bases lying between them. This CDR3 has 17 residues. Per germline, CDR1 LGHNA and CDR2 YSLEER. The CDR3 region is CASSQGGARSYNSPLHF. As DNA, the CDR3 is TGCGCCAGCAGCCAAGGAGGGGCGAGGTCCTATAATTCACCCCTCCACTTT.

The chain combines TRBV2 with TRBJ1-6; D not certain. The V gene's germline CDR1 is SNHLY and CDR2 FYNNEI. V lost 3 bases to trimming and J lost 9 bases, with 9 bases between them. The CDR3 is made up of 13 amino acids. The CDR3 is CASSDTRVSPLHF. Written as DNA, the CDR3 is TGTGCCAGCAGTGATACTCGGGTTTCACCCCTCCACTTT. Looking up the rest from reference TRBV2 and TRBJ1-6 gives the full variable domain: EPEVTQTPSHQVTQMGQEVILRCVPISNHLYFYWYRQILGQKVEFLVSFYNNEISEKSEIFDDQFSVERPDGSNFTLKIRSTKLEDSAMYFCASSDTRVSPLHFGNGTRLTVT.

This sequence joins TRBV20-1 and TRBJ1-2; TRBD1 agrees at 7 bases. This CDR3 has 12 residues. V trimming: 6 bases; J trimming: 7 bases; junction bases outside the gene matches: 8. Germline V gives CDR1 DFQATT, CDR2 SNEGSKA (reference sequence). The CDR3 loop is CSAEGGMVGYTF. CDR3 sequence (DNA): TGCAGTGCAGAAGGGGGCATGGTTGGCTACACCTTC.

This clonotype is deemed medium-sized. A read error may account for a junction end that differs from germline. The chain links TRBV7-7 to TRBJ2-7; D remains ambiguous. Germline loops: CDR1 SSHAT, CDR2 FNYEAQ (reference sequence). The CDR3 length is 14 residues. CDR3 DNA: TGTGCTAGCAGCTTATTCGGCTCTTCAGGAGAGCAGTACTTC. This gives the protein CASSLFGSSGEQYF.

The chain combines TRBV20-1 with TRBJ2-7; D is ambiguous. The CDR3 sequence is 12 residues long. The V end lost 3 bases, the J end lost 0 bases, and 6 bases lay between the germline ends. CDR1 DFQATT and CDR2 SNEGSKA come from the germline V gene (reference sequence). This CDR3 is CSASGDSYEQYF. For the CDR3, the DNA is TGCAGTGCTAGCGGAGACTCCTACGAGCAGTACTTC.

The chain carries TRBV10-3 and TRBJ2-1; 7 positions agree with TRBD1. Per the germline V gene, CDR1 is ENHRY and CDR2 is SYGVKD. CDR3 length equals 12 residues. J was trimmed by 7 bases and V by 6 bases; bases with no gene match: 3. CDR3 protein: CAIRSTGNEQFF. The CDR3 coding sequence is TGTGCCATCAGGTCGACAGGGAATGAGCAGTTCTTC.

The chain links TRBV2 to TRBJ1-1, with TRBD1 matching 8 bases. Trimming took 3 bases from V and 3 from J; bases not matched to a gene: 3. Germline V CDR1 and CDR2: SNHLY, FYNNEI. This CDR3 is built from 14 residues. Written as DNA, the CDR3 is TGTGCCAGCAGTGACAGGGGGCGGGACACTGAAGCTTTCTTT. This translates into CASSDRGRDTEAFF.

The CDR3 bases are TGTGCCAGCAGTGTGATAGGATACACCGGGGAGCTGTTTTTT. Amino acids: CASSVIGYTGELFF. The chain recombines TRBV2 with TRBJ2-2; D unresolved. Looked up from germline, CDR1 is SNHLY and CDR2 is FYNNEI. V shed 4 bases and J shed 3 bases, with 9 bases lying between them. This CDR3 is built from 14 residues. Full variable domain (rest looked up from reference TRBV2 and TRBJ2-2): EPEVTQTPSHQVTQMGQEVILRCVPISNHLYFYWYRQILGQKVEFLVSFYNNEISEKSEIFDDQFSVERPDGSNFTLKIRSTKLEDSAMYFCASSVIGYTGELFFGEGSRLTVL.

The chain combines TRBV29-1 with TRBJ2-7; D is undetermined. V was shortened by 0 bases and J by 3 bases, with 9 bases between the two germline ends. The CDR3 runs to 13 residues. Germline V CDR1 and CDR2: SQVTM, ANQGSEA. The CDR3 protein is CSVEEHGNYEQYF. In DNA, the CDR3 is TGCAGCGTTGAAGAACACGGTAACTACGAGCAGTACTTC.

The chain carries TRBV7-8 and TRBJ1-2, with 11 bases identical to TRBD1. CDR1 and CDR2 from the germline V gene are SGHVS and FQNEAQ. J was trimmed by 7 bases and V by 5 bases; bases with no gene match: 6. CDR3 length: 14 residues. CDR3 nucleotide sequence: TGTGCCAGCAGCGTAGGGACAGGGGGTTCTGGCTACACCTTC. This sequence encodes CASSVGTGGSGYTF.

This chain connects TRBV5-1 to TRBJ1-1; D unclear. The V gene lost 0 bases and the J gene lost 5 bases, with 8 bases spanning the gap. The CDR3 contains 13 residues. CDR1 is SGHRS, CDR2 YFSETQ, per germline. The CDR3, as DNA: TGCGCCAGCAGCTTGGCCGAGGATACTGAAGCTTTCTTT. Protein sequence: CASSLAEDTEAFF.

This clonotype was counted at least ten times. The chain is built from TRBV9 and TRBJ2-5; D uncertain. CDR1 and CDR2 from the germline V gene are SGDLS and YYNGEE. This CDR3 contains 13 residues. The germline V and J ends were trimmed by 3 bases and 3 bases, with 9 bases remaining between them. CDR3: CASSEKVEETQYF. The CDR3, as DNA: TGTGCCAGCAGCGAGAAGGTGGAAGAGACCCAGTACTTC.

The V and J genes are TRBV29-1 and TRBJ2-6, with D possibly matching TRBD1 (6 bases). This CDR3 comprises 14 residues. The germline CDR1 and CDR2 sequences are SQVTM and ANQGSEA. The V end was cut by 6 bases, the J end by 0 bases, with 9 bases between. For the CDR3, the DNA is TGCAGCGTCGCAGGGGTCTCTGGGGCCAACGTCCTGACTTTC. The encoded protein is CSVAGVSGANVLTF.

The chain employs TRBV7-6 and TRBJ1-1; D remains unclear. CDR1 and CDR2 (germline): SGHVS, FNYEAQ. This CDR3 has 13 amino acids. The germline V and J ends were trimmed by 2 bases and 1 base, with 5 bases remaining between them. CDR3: CASSLRGNTEAFF. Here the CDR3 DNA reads TGTGCCAGCAGCTTAAGAGGGAACACTGAAGCTTTCTTT.

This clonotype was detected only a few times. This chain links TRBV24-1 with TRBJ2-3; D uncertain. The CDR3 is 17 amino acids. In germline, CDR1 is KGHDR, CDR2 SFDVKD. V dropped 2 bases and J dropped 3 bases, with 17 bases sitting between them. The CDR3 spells CATSDSGRILKTDTQYF. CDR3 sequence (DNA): TGTGCCACCAGTGATTCTGGCCGAATACTCAAAACAGATACGCAGTATTTT.

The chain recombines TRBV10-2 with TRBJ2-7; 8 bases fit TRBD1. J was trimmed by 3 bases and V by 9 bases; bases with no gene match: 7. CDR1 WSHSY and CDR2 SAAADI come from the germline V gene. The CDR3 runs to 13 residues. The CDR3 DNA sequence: TGCGCCAGTGGGACCGGGACAGGCTACGAGCAGTACTTC. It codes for CASGTGTGYEQYF.

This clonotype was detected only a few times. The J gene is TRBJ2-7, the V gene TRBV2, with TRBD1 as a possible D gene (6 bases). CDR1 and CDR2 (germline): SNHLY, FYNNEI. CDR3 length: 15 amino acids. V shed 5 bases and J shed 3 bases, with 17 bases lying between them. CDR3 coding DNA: TGTGCCAGCAGTCTCCTCTGGGCAGGGGACTACGAGCAGTACTTC. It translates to CASSLLWAGDYEQYF.